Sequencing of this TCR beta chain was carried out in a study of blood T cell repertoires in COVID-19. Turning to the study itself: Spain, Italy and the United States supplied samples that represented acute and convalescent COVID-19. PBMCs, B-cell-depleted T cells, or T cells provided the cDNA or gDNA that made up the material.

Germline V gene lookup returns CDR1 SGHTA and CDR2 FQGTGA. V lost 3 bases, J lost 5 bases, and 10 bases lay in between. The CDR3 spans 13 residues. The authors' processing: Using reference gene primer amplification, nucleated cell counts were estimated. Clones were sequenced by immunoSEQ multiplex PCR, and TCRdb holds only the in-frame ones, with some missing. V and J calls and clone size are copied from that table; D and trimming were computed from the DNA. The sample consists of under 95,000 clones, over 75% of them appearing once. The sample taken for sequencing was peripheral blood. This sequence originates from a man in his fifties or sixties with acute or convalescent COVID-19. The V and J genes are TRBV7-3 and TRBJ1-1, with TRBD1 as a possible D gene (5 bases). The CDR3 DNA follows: TGTGCCAGCAGCTTTGGGGCCCGTACTGAAGCTTTCTTT. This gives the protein CASSFGARTEAFF. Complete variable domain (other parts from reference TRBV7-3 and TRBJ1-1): GAGVSQTPSNKVTEKGKYVELRCDPISGHTALYWYRQSLGQGPEFLIYFQGTGAADDSGLPNDRFFAVRPEGSVSTLKIQRTERGDSAVYLCASSFGARTEAFFGQGTRLTVV.